Here is one T cell receptor (beta chain) with its context. Here immunoSEQ multiplex PCR was the method, and the copy in TCRdb shows in-frame clones only, minus some. Of around 160,000 clones listed, more than 65% are singletons. From cryopreserved PBMCs came 1.5 to 2.5 micrograms of genomic DNA used for TCR beta libraries. V was clipped by 3 bases and J by 0 bases, with 9 bases between them. CDR1 is MDHEN, CDR2 SYDVKM, per germline. This CDR3 region has 16 residues. This record belongs to a study of cytotoxic CD8 clonotypes in ibrutinib-treated CLL. Study in general: Partial responses numbered some 24 and complete responses 2; after a median about 74 months, roughly 14 stayed remitted and about twelve progressed.

This receptor was taken from a human donor with chronic lymphocytic leukemia. The sequencing used PBMCs, collected after 12 months of ibrutinib treatment. V usage is TRBV28 and J usage is TRBJ2-6; D is unclear. The DNA for the CDR3 is TGTGCCAGCAGTTTGGTCTTAGCCTCTGGGGCCAACGTCCTGACTTTC. Translation: CASSLVLASGANVLTF.